A selection of T cell receptor beta chains follows, all from one sample in a study of identical twins. TCRdb analysed the 5' RACE reads with MiXCR anew, one entry per CDR3 protein. The data hold fewer than 900,000 distinct CDR3 sequences, with 15% to 20% observed a single time. These same records also appear under a second study, on T cells expressing NK-cell markers.

Sequencing was carried out using PBMCs. These receptors all stem from a woman younger than 35 in good health. The CDR3 runs from the conserved cysteine through the conserved F or W. A D gene is named only where the DNA matches it firmly. Where a row states a size, it is once, few, many or the class of an expanded clone; other rows omit it.

j_gene: TRBJ2-3; abundance: few; d_gene: -; len: 14; v_gene: TRBV10-2; CDR3aa: CASRKGSHTDTQYF; CDR3nt: TGCGCCAGCAGAAAGGGATCCCACACAGATACGCAGTATTTT
j_gene: TRBJ1-1; abundance: few; d_gene: -; len: 13; v_gene: TRBV4-2; CDR3aa: CASSPAAYTEAFF; CDR3nt: TGTGCCAGCAGCCCCGCGGCATACACTGAAGCTTTCTTT
j_gene: TRBJ2-2; abundance: few; d_gene: TRBD2; len: 15; v_gene: TRBV27; CDR3aa: CASSTSGGYTGELFF; CDR3nt: TGTGCCAGCAGTACCTCGGGGGGGTACACCGGGGAGCTGTTTTTT
j_gene: TRBJ2-1; abundance: -; d_gene: TRBD1; len: 16; v_gene: TRBV10-3; CDR3aa: CAISETIQTGDDEQFF; CDR3nt: TGTGCCATCAGTGAGACAATACAGACAGGGGACGATGAGCAGTTCTTC
j_gene: TRBJ2-6; abundance: -; d_gene: -; len: 15; v_gene: TRBV20-1; CDR3aa: CSAERKRAGANVLTF; CDR3nt: TGCAGTGCTGAACGTAAGCGAGCTGGGGCCAACGTCCTGACTTTC
j_gene: TRBJ1-1; abundance: few; d_gene: -; len: 13; v_gene: TRBV5-1; CDR3aa: CASSSTGAVEAFF; CDR3nt: TGCGCCAGCAGCTCGACAGGAGCGGTTGAAGCTTTCTTT
j_gene: TRBJ2-3; abundance: few; d_gene: TRBD2; len: 17; v_gene: TRBV4-2; CDR3aa: CASSPSQGGGDTDTQYF; CDR3nt: TGTGCCAGCAGTCCCTCTCAGGGCGGGGGAGACACAGATACGCAGTATTTT
j_gene: TRBJ1-1; abundance: -; d_gene: -; len: 12; v_gene: TRBV7-3; CDR3aa: CASSFIIGEAFF; CDR3nt: TGTGCCAGCAGCTTCATTATAGGTGAAGCTTTCTTT
j_gene: TRBJ2-3; abundance: -; d_gene: TRBD2; len: 16; v_gene: TRBV5-1; CDR3aa: CASSIVAGRMEDTQYF; CDR3nt: TGCGCCAGCAGCATAGTAGCGGGAAGAATGGAGGATACGCAGTATTTT
j_gene: TRBJ2-1; abundance: few; d_gene: TRBD1; len: 16; v_gene: TRBV29-1; CDR3aa: CSVDQVAGQGNDEQFF; CDR3nt: TGCAGCGTTGACCAAGTGGCGGGACAGGGGAACGATGAGCAGTTCTTC
j_gene: TRBJ2-3; abundance: few; d_gene: -; len: 15; v_gene: TRBV7-3; CDR3aa: CASSFSLQATDTQYF; CDR3nt: TGTGCCAGCAGTTTCTCACTTCAGGCCACAGATACGCAGTATTTT
j_gene: TRBJ2-7; abundance: many; d_gene: -; len: 12; v_gene: TRBV15; CDR3aa: CATSRVGNEQYF; CDR3nt: TGTGCCACCAGCAGAGTTGGAAACGAGCAGTACTTC
j_gene: TRBJ2-2; abundance: few; d_gene: -; len: 13; v_gene: TRBV12-3/TRBV12-4; CDR3aa: CASSQVGPGELFF; CDR3nt: TGTGCCAGCAGTCAAGTGGGGCCCGGGGAGCTGTTTTTT
j_gene: TRBJ2-1; abundance: many; d_gene: -; len: 15; v_gene: TRBV12-3/TRBV12-4; CDR3aa: CASSSVPRSRWEQFF; CDR3nt: TGTGCCAGCAGTTCGGTCCCGCGGAGCCGTTGGGAGCAGTTCTTC
j_gene: TRBJ1-2; abundance: few; d_gene: TRBD1; len: 14; v_gene: TRBV7-3; CDR3aa: CASSHGQGLFGYTF; CDR3nt: TGTGCCAGCAGCCACGGACAGGGATTATTCGGCTACACCTTC
j_gene: TRBJ2-7; abundance: -; d_gene: -; len: 13; v_gene: TRBV6-2/TRBV6-3; CDR3aa: CASRPPGLGEQYF; CDR3nt: TGTGCCAGCAGACCCCCGGGCCTCGGGGAGCAGTACTTC
j_gene: TRBJ2-1; abundance: -; d_gene: -; len: 15; v_gene: TRBV5-1; CDR3aa: CASISIPGAYNEQFF; CDR3nt: TGCGCCAGCATCTCGATTCCGGGGGCCTACAATGAGCAGTTCTTC
j_gene: TRBJ1-5; abundance: -; d_gene: -; len: 15; v_gene: TRBV5-6; CDR3aa: CASSLLGRINQPQHF; CDR3nt: TGTGCCAGCAGCTTGTTGGGGCGGATAAATCAGCCCCAGCATTTT
j_gene: TRBJ2-1; abundance: many; d_gene: TRBD2; len: 18; v_gene: TRBV12-3/TRBV12-4; CDR3aa: CASSSLAGGIPSYNEQFF; CDR3nt: TGTGCCAGCAGTTCCCTAGCGGGAGGTATCCCTTCCTACAATGAGCAGTTCTTC
j_gene: TRBJ1-4; abundance: few; d_gene: TRBD1; len: 16; v_gene: TRBV5-6; CDR3aa: CASSLLPGQANEKLFF; CDR3nt: TGTGCCAGCAGCTTACTTCCGGGACAGGCTAATGAAAAACTGTTTTTT
j_gene: TRBJ1-2; abundance: few; d_gene: -; len: 17; v_gene: TRBV10-3; CDR3aa: CAISDRTARKDLIGYTF; CDR3nt: TGTGCCATCAGTGATAGGACAGCAAGGAAAGATCTCATTGGCTACACCTTC
j_gene: TRBJ1-2; abundance: few; d_gene: -; len: 12; v_gene: TRBV20-1; CDR3aa: CSASIQGMGYTF; CDR3nt: TGCAGTGCTAGTATCCAGGGTATGGGCTACACCTTC
j_gene: TRBJ1-2; abundance: -; d_gene: TRBD1; len: 14; v_gene: TRBV12-3/TRBV12-4; CDR3aa: CASSLGTGFSGYTF; CDR3nt: TGTGCCAGCAGTTTAGGGACAGGGTTCTCTGGCTACACCTTC
j_gene: TRBJ2-3; abundance: -; d_gene: -; len: 14; v_gene: TRBV6-5; CDR3aa: CASSYLGAPDTQYF; CDR3nt: TGTGCCAGCAGTTACCTGGGGGCTCCAGATACGCAGTATTTT
j_gene: TRBJ1-2; abundance: -; d_gene: -; len: 12; v_gene: TRBV20-1; CDR3aa: CRGGGTNYGYTF; CDR3nt: TGCAGGGGCGGAGGGACTAACTATGGCTACACCTTC
j_gene: TRBJ2-2; abundance: few; d_gene: -; len: 14; v_gene: TRBV19; CDR3aa: CASSIWVNTGELFF; CDR3nt: TGTGCCAGTAGTATATGGGTAAACACCGGGGAGCTGTTTTTT
j_gene: TRBJ2-1; abundance: few; d_gene: -; len: 12; v_gene: TRBV15; CDR3aa: CATSRVYNEQFF; CDR3nt: TGTGCCACCAGCAGAGTCTACAATGAGCAGTTCTTC
j_gene: TRBJ2-7; abundance: -; d_gene: -; len: 13; v_gene: TRBV5-1; CDR3aa: CASSFTGSYEQYF; CDR3nt: TGCGCCAGCAGCTTTACAGGTAGCTACGAGCAGTACTTC
j_gene: TRBJ2-5; abundance: -; d_gene: -; len: 15; v_gene: TRBV15; CDR3aa: CATSSGRAGKETQYF; CDR3nt: TGTGCCACCAGCAGCGGAAGGGCAGGGAAAGAGACCCAGTACTTC
j_gene: TRBJ1-3; abundance: -; d_gene: TRBD1; len: 13; v_gene: TRBV20-1; CDR3aa: CSAQGTGGNTIYF; CDR3nt: TGCAGTGCCCAGGGGACAGGGGGAAACACCATATATTTT
j_gene: TRBJ1-1; abundance: -; d_gene: TRBD1; len: 15; v_gene: TRBV2; CDR3aa: CASRSYTGGTPEAFF; CDR3nt: TGTGCCAGCAGATCATACACAGGGGGGACCCCAGAAGCTTTCTTT
j_gene: TRBJ1-5; abundance: few; d_gene: -; len: 11; v_gene: TRBV3-1; CDR3aa: CASSGGRHQHF; CDR3nt: TGTGCCAGCAGCGGGGGCCGTCACCAGCATTTT
j_gene: TRBJ1-1; abundance: -; d_gene: -; len: 15; v_gene: TRBV20-1; CDR3aa: CSARDFREGNTEAFF; CDR3nt: TGCAGTGCTAGAGATTTTCGGGAAGGGAACACTGAAGCTTTCTTT
j_gene: TRBJ1-5; abundance: -; d_gene: -; len: 14; v_gene: TRBV20-1; CDR3aa: CSAAEQGRPSPQHF; CDR3nt: TGCAGTGCTGCGGAACAGGGCCGTCCCAGCCCCCAGCATTTT
j_gene: TRBJ2-7; abundance: -; d_gene: -; len: 15; v_gene: TRBV5-5; CDR3aa: CASSFLLGTFYEQYF; CDR3nt: TGTGCCAGCAGCTTTCTCTTGGGGACTTTCTACGAGCAGTACTTC
j_gene: TRBJ2-6; abundance: many; d_gene: -; len: 15; v_gene: TRBV6-2/TRBV6-3; CDR3aa: CASSRAPSGANVLTF; CDR3nt: TGTGCCAGCAGTCGAGCCCCCTCTGGGGCCAACGTCCTGACTTTC
j_gene: TRBJ2-3; abundance: few; d_gene: TRBD1; len: 14; v_gene: TRBV12-3/TRBV12-4; CDR3aa: CASSSTGGPDTQYF; CDR3nt: TGTGCCAGCAGCTCGACAGGGGGCCCAGATACGCAGTATTTT
j_gene: TRBJ2-5; abundance: -; d_gene: -; len: 12; v_gene: TRBV9; CDR3aa: CASSVGVETQYF; CDR3nt: TGTGCCAGCAGCGTGGGGGTGGAGACCCAGTACTTC
j_gene: TRBJ2-1; abundance: few; d_gene: -; len: 15; v_gene: TRBV3-1; CDR3aa: CASSQWGRNYNEQFF; CDR3nt: TGTGCCAGCAGCCAATGGGGACGGAACTACAATGAGCAGTTCTTC
j_gene: TRBJ2-7; abundance: -; d_gene: -; len: 12; v_gene: TRBV5-1; CDR3aa: CASSGPAVGQYF; CDR3nt: TGCGCCAGCTCCGGCCCCGCTGTCGGGCAGTACTTC
j_gene: TRBJ2-1; abundance: few; d_gene: TRBD1; len: 15; v_gene: TRBV5-1; CDR3aa: CASSLYRDRYNEQFF; CDR3nt: TGCGCCAGCAGCTTATACAGGGACAGGTACAATGAGCAGTTCTTC
j_gene: TRBJ2-3; abundance: -; d_gene: -; len: 11; v_gene: TRBV7-9; CDR3aa: CASSPQYTQYF; CDR3nt: TGTGCCAGCAGCCCCCAATATACGCAGTATTTT
j_gene: TRBJ2-7; abundance: few; d_gene: -; len: 11; v_gene: TRBV5-6; CDR3aa: CASSIRSEQYF; CDR3nt: TGTGCCAGCAGTATCAGAAGCGAGCAGTACTTC
j_gene: TRBJ1-4; abundance: -; d_gene: -; len: 14; v_gene: TRBV20-1; CDR3aa: CSARDSGGDEKLFF; CDR3nt: TGCAGTGCTAGGGATTCCGGGGGGGATGAAAAACTGTTTTTT
j_gene: TRBJ2-1; abundance: few; d_gene: -; len: 13; v_gene: TRBV7-3; CDR3aa: CASSPDPVGEQFF; CDR3nt: TGTGCCAGCAGCCCCGACCCCGTGGGTGAGCAGTTCTTC
j_gene: TRBJ2-1; abundance: many; d_gene: -; len: 20; v_gene: TRBV12-3/TRBV12-4; CDR3aa: CASSFIMDLDSSVSSSEQFF; CDR3nt: TGTGCCAGCAGTTTTATAATGGACCTCGACTCATCCGTGAGTAGCAGTGAGCAGTTCTTC
j_gene: TRBJ1-6; abundance: few; d_gene: -; len: 15; v_gene: TRBV4-2; CDR3aa: CASSQEGFNNSPLHF; CDR3nt: TGTGCCAGCAGCCAAGAGGGGTTTAATAATTCACCCCTCCACTTT
j_gene: TRBJ2-7; abundance: many; d_gene: TRBD1; len: 14; v_gene: TRBV6-1; CDR3aa: CASRQTGTAYEQYF; CDR3nt: TGTGCCAGTCGGCAGACCGGGACAGCCTACGAGCAGTACTTC
j_gene: TRBJ2-3; abundance: -; d_gene: -; len: 15; v_gene: TRBV6-5; CDR3aa: CASSYSTGLRDTQYF; CDR3nt: TGTGCCAGCAGTTACTCGACTGGGCTAAGAGATACGCAGTATTTT
j_gene: TRBJ2-3; abundance: few; d_gene: -; len: 13; v_gene: TRBV7-2; CDR3aa: CASSPNSRITQYF; CDR3nt: TGTGCCAGCAGCCCCAACTCTAGGATAACGCAGTATTTT
j_gene: TRBJ2-1; abundance: -; d_gene: -; len: 15; v_gene: TRBV6-2/TRBV6-3; CDR3aa: CASRPLAWYYNEQFF; CDR3nt: TGTGCCAGCAGACCGCTAGCGTGGTACTACAATGAGCAGTTCTTC
j_gene: TRBJ1-1; abundance: -; d_gene: -; len: 14; v_gene: TRBV12-3/TRBV12-4; CDR3aa: CASVVRGAYTEAFF; CDR3nt: TGTGCCAGCGTGGTCCGGGGGGCCTACACTGAAGCTTTCTTT
j_gene: TRBJ2-3; abundance: -; d_gene: -; len: 18; v_gene: TRBV18; CDR3aa: CASALSGGGVLITDTQYF; CDR3nt: TGTGCCAGCGCACTTTCCGGGGGCGGAGTGTTGATCACAGATACGCAGTATTTT
j_gene: TRBJ2-1; abundance: few; d_gene: TRBD2; len: 15; v_gene: TRBV6-4; CDR3aa: CASQLLAGGPDEQFF; CDR3nt: TGTGCCAGCCAGCTCCTAGCGGGGGGGCCGGATGAGCAGTTCTTC
j_gene: TRBJ2-1; abundance: -; d_gene: -; len: 12; v_gene: TRBV15; CDR3aa: CATSRLDNEQFF; CDR3nt: TGTGCCACCAGCAGACTCGATAATGAGCAGTTCTTC
j_gene: TRBJ2-7; abundance: -; d_gene: -; len: 14; v_gene: TRBV7-9; CDR3aa: CASSLARDSHEQYF; CDR3nt: TGTGCCAGCAGCTTGGCCAGGGACTCCCACGAGCAGTACTTC
j_gene: TRBJ2-7; abundance: few; d_gene: -; len: 16; v_gene: TRBV19; CDR3aa: CASSRGAERTTYEQYF; CDR3nt: TGTGCCAGTAGTCGGGGAGCGGAGAGAACGACCTACGAGCAGTACTTC
j_gene: TRBJ1-2; abundance: -; d_gene: -; len: 12; v_gene: TRBV29-1; CDR3aa: CSVVPGPGSYTF; CDR3nt: TGCAGCGTTGTCCCAGGGCCTGGTAGCTACACCTTC
j_gene: TRBJ2-3; abundance: few; d_gene: TRBD2; len: 19; v_gene: TRBV5-1; CDR3aa: CASSLFLAGTSSSTDTQYF; CDR3nt: TGCGCCAGCAGCTTGTTCCTAGCGGGGACATCTTCTAGCACAGATACGCAGTATTTT
j_gene: TRBJ2-3; abundance: few; d_gene: -; len: 14; v_gene: TRBV25-1; CDR3aa: CASISAYGGDTQYF; CDR3nt: TGTGCCAGCATCTCCGCGTATGGGGGAGATACGCAGTATTTT